A single sample is the source of the 10 T cell receptor beta chains below, sequenced in a study of blood T cell repertoires in COVID-19. Some clones are missing from TCRdb's copy, which holds only in-frame ones; the method was immunoSEQ multiplex PCR. The sample lists 330,000 or so clones, approximately 88% occurring once. Sequencing used peripheral blood. The source is a man aged 25 to 45 with COVID-19, enrolled during active disease.

This rearrangement joins TRBV24-1 to TRBJ1-2; 10 bases are a match to TRBD1. The CDR3 sequence is 15 residues long. V was pared by 7 bases and J by 2 bases, with 6 bases of the junction left unmatched. From germline, CDR1 is KGHDR and CDR2 SFDVKD. CDR3 nucleotides: TGTGCCACCAGGTCCGGGACAGGGGCCAACTATGGCTACACCTTC. Its protein product is CATRSGTGANYGYTF.

The rearrangement uses TRBV7-2 and TRBJ1-2; 7 nucleotides match TRBD1. The CDR3 length is 14 residues. Germline CDR1 SGHTA, CDR2 FQGNSA. Trimming took 5 bases from V and 4 from J; bases not matched to a gene: 7. The CDR3 bases are TGTGCCAGCAGCCAAATACAGGGGTCCTATGGCTACACCTTC. Amino acids: CASSQIQGSYGYTF.

The chain combines TRBV15 with TRBJ1-5, with TRBD1 matching over 10 bases. V lost 0 bases, J lost 6 bases, and 5 bases stayed unmatched. Germline assignment: CDR1 LNHNV and CDR2 YYDKDF (reference sequence). This CDR3 region has 16 residues. DNA for the CDR3: TGTGCCACCAGCAGAGAATGGGACAGGGGCGGTCAGCCCCAGCATTTT. Translated, it gives CATSREWDRGGQPQHF.

This chain joins TRBV28 and TRBJ1-5; the D gene is possibly TRBD1 (6 bases). Per the germline V gene, CDR1 is MDHEN and CDR2 is SYDVKM. Deletions cut 2 bases from V and 0 bases from J, with 23 bases between. This CDR3 is built from 20 residues. For the CDR3, the DNA is TGTGCCAGCAGTTTACACGTAAGGGGGGGAAGAGGATATAGCAATCAGCCCCAGCATTTT. Protein product: CASSLHVRGGRGYSNQPQHF.

This clone was counted between two and nine times. V and J are TRBV7-2 and TRBJ2-2; tentatively, D is TRBD1 (5 bases). Germline CDR1 reads SGHTA; CDR2 reads FQGNSA. This CDR3 spans 16 amino acids. Trimming cost V 1 base and J 7 bases, with 16 bases left between them. CDR3 sequence: CASSLGWAGLFGELFF. In DNA, the CDR3 is TGTGCCAGCAGCTTAGGGTGGGCAGGGTTGTTCGGGGAGCTGTTTTTT.

The rearrangement joins TRBV19 to TRBJ2-1; no clear D gene. With 6 bases removed from V and 0 bases from J, the gap between germline ends came to 9 bases. CDR1 is LNHDA and CDR2 is SQIVND in the germline V gene (reference sequence). The CDR3 extends over 14 amino acids. Written as DNA, the CDR3 is TGTGCCAGTAGCCCCATCGGCTCCTACAATGAGCAGTTCTTC. Residues: CASSPIGSYNEQFF.

The V call is TRBV9, the J call TRBJ1-3; 7 bases are a match to TRBD1. The junction had 9 bases not matched to a gene; V was cut back by 3 bases and J by 0 bases. This CDR3 is 17 amino acids long. CDR1 and CDR2 (germline): SGDLS, YYNGEE. CDR3 residues: CASSGTGASPSGNTIYF. CDR3 bases: TGTGCCAGCAGCGGAACAGGGGCCTCTCCCTCTGGAAACACCATATATTTT.

This sequence joins TRBV19 and TRBJ2-5; the D gene is possibly TRBD2 (5 bases). Per the germline V gene, CDR1 is LNHDA and CDR2 is SQIVND (reference sequence). The length of the CDR3 is 15 residues. Trimming shortened V by 1 base and J by 5 bases, and 14 bases separated the two germline ends. The CDR3 region is CASSIGYGEKETQYF. The CDR3 nucleotides read TGTGCCAGTAGTATAGGATACGGGGAGAAGGAGACCCAGTACTTC.

The chain has TRBV9 and TRBJ2-7; D is uncertain. V was trimmed by 4 bases and J by 0 bases, leaving 17 bases between them. Looked up from germline, CDR1 is SGDLS and CDR2 is YYNGEE. The CDR3 runs to 16 residues. Here the CDR3 DNA reads TGTGCCAGCAGCCCTAGAGGTCTATCCGCCTCCTACGAGCAGTACTTC. Its translation: CASSPRGLSASYEQYF.

V is TRBV13 and J is TRBJ2-7, with TRBD2 identical over 12 bases. In germline, CDR1 is PRHDT, CDR2 FYEKMQ (reference sequence). This CDR3 comprises 15 residues. Germline trimming cut 2 bases from V and 4 bases from J; bases unmatched to any gene: 3. The CDR3 DNA reads TGTGCCAGCAGCTTATTACTAGCGGGGGGTTACGAGCAGTACTTC. Its translation is CASSLLLAGGYEQYF.